Described below is a single TCR beta chain sequence and its context. The entry originates in a study of Ad26.COV2.S vaccination and SARS-CoV-2 variants. Study overall: In the COV1001 trial, the donor was in the Ad26.COV2.S arm. Ad26.COV2.S shots went into the muscle once or twice, 56 days apart.

The method was immunoSEQ multiplex PCR; TCRdb's version includes in-frame clones alone and lacks a portion of them. The sample gives 400,000 to 450,000 clones, roughly 90% of which show up once; about 1.7% is in the top ten. Sample treatment: about 20 received Ad26.COV2.S at low or high dose, single or two shots; several received placebo; per-sample allocation not given. Collection of samples fell on day 63 after the first vaccine or placebo injection. Wuhan-strain spike was delivered by a replication-incompetent Ad26 vector. This receptor was obtained from a person aged 18-65 years who received the Ad26.COV2.S COVID-19 vaccine or a placebo. The material sequenced was peripheral blood, taken in a trial of Ad26.COV2.S vaccine versus placebo.

CDR3: CASSLVSGPNPGANVLTF. CDR3 bases: TGCGCCAGCAGCTTGGTCTCGGGGCCGAACCCTGGGGCCAACGTCCTGACTTTC. The V call is TRBV5-1, the J call TRBJ2-6, with D perhaps matching TRBD1 or TRBD2 (5 bases each). Germline loops: CDR1 SGHRS, CDR2 YFSETQ. V lost 0 bases, J lost 2 bases, and 15 bases lay in between. The CDR3 is made up of 18 amino acids.